The subject of this entry is one T cell receptor (beta chain). This record belongs to a study of shared clonotypes between healthy human individuals. Germline trimming cut 3 bases from V and 5 bases from J; bases unmatched to any gene: 10. The CDR3 sequence is 15 residues long. Germline-derived CDR1 and CDR2 are MGHRA and YSYEKL. Produced via immunoSEQ multiplex PCR; TCRdb's table is partial and in-frame only. Of around 2,000,000 clones listed, about 94% are singletons. Selected positively for CCR7 and CD45RO-negative, naive CD8 cells excluded terminally differentiated effector memory CD45RA+ cells. This chain uses TRBV4-1 with TRBJ2-7, with 7 bases fitting TRBD2. The receptor's source is a man between 18 and 29 years old in good health. The material sequenced was naive CD8+ T cells sorted from blood. CDR3 sequence reads: CASSHTWEGSDEQYF. In nucleotides, the CDR3 is TGCGCCAGCAGCCACACGTGGGAGGGATCGGACGAGCAGTACTTC.